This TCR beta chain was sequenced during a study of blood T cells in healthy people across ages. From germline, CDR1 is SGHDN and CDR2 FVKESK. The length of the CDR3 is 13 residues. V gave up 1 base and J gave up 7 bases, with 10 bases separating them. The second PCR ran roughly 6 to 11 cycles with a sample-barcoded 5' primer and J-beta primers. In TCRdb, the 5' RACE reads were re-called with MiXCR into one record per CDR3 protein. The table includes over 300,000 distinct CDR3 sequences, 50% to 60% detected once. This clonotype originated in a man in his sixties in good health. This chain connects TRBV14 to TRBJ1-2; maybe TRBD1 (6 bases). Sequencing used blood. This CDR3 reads CASSQGGAAGYTF. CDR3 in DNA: TGTGCCAGCAGCCAAGGGGGGGCTGCTGGCTACACCTTC.